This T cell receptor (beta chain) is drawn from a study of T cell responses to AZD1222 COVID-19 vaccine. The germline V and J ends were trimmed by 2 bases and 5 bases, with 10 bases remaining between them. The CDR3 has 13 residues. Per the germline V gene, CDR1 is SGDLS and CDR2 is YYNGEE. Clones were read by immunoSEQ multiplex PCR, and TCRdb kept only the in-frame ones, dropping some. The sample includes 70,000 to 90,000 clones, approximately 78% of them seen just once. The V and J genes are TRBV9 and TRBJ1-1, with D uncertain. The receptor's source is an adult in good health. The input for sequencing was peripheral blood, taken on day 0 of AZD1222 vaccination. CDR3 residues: CASSVRVRTEAFF. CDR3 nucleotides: TGTGCCAGCAGCGTGAGGGTACGGACTGAAGCTTTCTTT.